Listed below are T cell receptor beta chains from one sample, sequenced in a study of Graves' ophthalmopathy and Graves' hyperthyroidism. TCRdb processed the multiplex PCR reads anew with MiXCR; each CDR3 protein has one entry. This table has almost 750,000 distinct CDR3 sequences, about 44% appearing once. The sample taken for sequencing was peripheral blood. The receptors shown here come from an adult man with Graves' ophthalmopathy. Each CDR3 is given with its conserved first and last residue. Fields, in order: J gene, clone size, D gene, V gene, CDR3 DNA, CDR3 protein. D genes are given only for firm matches. Only part of the rows carry a size: once, few, many, or a class if the clone is expanded.

TRBJ2-2 many TRBD1 TRBV24-1 TGTGCCACCAGTGATCCCGACAGGGACACCGGGGAGCTGTTTTTT CATSDPDRDTGELFF
TRBJ2-7 - TRBD1 TRBV7-8 TGTGCCAGCAGCCCGAGGGACAGGGCCAGCTCCTACGAGCAGTACTTC CASSPRDRASSYEQYF
TRBJ1-2 - - TRBV19 TGTGCCAGTAGTACCGGACGGAGCCCTTCTAACTATGGCTACACCTTC CASSTGRSPSNYGYTF
TRBJ1-4 many TRBD1 TRBV20-1 TGCAGTGCTGTGGCTGGGACAGTGGGTGAAAAACTGTTTTTT CSAVAGTVGEKLFF
TRBJ1-5 - - TRBV4-1 TGCGCCAGCAGCGCTCACAGGAATCAGCCCCAGCATTTT CASSAHRNQPQHF
TRBJ2-7 - - TRBV14 TGTGCCAGCAGCCAAGAACGTGTGGACTCGTTTTCCTACGAGCAGTACTTC CASSQERVDSFSYEQYF
TRBJ1-4 - TRBD1 TRBV19 TGTGCCAGTAGCCCGACAGGGCGTAATGAAAAACTGTTTTTT CASSPTGRNEKLFF
TRBJ2-5 - TRBD2 TRBV29-1 TGCAGCGTTGAAATTGGGGAGAGGGGAGGGGCCAACAAGTGGGAGACCCAGTACTTC CSVEIGERGGANKWETQYF
TRBJ1-2 many - TRBV10-3 TGTGCCATCAGTGAGTCGACAGCCGGCTACACCTTC CAISESTAGYTF
TRBJ1-5 many - TRBV10-1 TGCGCCAGCAGCGGAAGGGTAGGAGGCCAGCCCCAGCATTTT CASSGRVGGQPQHF
TRBJ1-2 - - TRBV10-3 TGTGCCAGCAGTTTATCCGGCGGAAACTATGGCTACACCTTC CASSLSGGNYGYTF
TRBJ2-7 - - TRBV10-3 TGTGCCATGGGCGGGGTGGGTGTCTACGAGCAGTACTTC CAMGGVGVYEQYF
TRBJ1-6 - - TRBV7-9 TGTGCCAGCAGCGTCGATTTCGGCGGTCAATCACCCCTCCACTTT CASSVDFGGQSPLHF
TRBJ1-6 - TRBD1 TRBV7-9 TGTGCCAGCAGTACAGGGGACGGGACACCCCTCCACTTT CASSTGDGTPLHF
TRBJ1-1 many - TRBV29-1 TGCAGCGGCCTCCGGCTGGGAGGCACTGAAGCTTTCTTT CSGLRLGGTEAFF
TRBJ2-5 - TRBD1 TRBV20-1 TGCAGTGCTAGGGGGGACAGTTACTCATCAGAGACCCAGTACTTC CSARGDSYSSETQYF
TRBJ2-7 few TRBD2 TRBV5-1 TGCGCCAGCAGCTTGGCGAGGCGGGAGGTTTGGAACGAGCAGTACTTC CASSLARREVWNEQYF
TRBJ1-1 many - TRBV20-1 TGCAGTGCTACTGACAGGAACACTGAAGCTTTCTTT CSATDRNTEAFF
TRBJ1-2 - - TRBV11-2 TGTGCCAGCAGCCCGTCGCCCGGGAATACCGATGGCTACACCTTC CASSPSPGNTDGYTF
TRBJ1-5 - - TRBV28 TGTGCCAGCAGTTCCCCCCCCGCAGGGGCCTCCAATCAGCCCCAGCATTTT CASSSPPAGASNQPQHF
TRBJ1-4 - TRBD1 TRBV20-1 TGCAGTGCTAGGTTGGACAGGGGTAATGAAAAACTGTTTTTT CSARLDRGNEKLFF
TRBJ2-6 - TRBD1 TRBV29-1 TGCAGCGTTGGGTTCCAAGACAGGGCCAACGTCCCGACTTTC CSVGFQDRANVPTF
TRBJ1-2 once TRBD1 TRBV29-1 TGCAGCGTAGTACAAGGCGGTGGCTACAGGGGTAATGCCGAGTTGACGACCTTC CSVVQGGGYRGNAELTTF
TRBJ2-5 - TRBD1 TRBV29-1 TGCAGCGTTGGCGGACAGGGGGTGGAGACCCAGTACTTC CSVGGQGVETQYF
TRBJ1-2 - - TRBV7-9 TGCGCCAGCAGCTTGGCCCAGCGGGGGGCGTCTGGCTACACCTTC CASSLAQRGASGYTF
TRBJ2-5 - TRBD2 TRBV5-5 TGTGCCAGCAGCTTGGTTGCGGCGGGGGGTGCAGAGACCCAGTACTTC CASSLVAAGGAETQYF
TRBJ1-2 - TRBD1 TRBV19 TGTGCCAGTGGCCCTCTGGGACAGGGACTTCTTGGCTACACCTTC CASGPLGQGLLGYTF
TRBJ2-2 - - TRBV19 TGTGCCAGTAGTATAGGATGGGAGGACATGGCCGGGGAGCTGTTTTTT CASSIGWEDMAGELFF
TRBJ1-4 few TRBD1 TRBV20-1 TGCAGTGCTAGAGTGAGGACAGGGGAGGATGAAAAACTGTTTTTT CSARVRTGEDEKLFF
TRBJ2-5 few - TRBV14 TGTGCCAGCAGCCAAGTACCGTCTGGGGGAGAGACCCAGTACTTC CASSQVPSGGETQYF
TRBJ2-7 few - TRBV7-2 TGCGCCAGCAGCCAAGAATCAGGGTTCGACGAGCAGTACTTC CASSQESGFDEQYF
TRBJ2-5 - - TRBV7-9 TGTGCCAGCAGCTTAACCCCCCCTGGAGAGACCCAGTACTTC CASSLTPPGETQYF
TRBJ2-5 - - TRBV7-9 TGTGCCAGCAGTGCTAGAGGGACAACGTACCAAGAGACCCAGTACTTC CASSARGTTYQETQYF
TRBJ1-2 few - TRBV18 TGTGCCAGCTCACCACCAAACACAGGTCGTGGCTACACCTTC CASSPPNTGRGYTF
TRBJ1-2 few - TRBV20-1 TGCAGTGCTAGAGATGGGCGACATGGCTACACCTTC CSARDGRHGYTF
TRBJ2-3 few - TRBV7-8 TGTGCCAGCAGCTTAGCAGGAGGGCCATCTACGCAGTATTTT CASSLAGGPSTQYF
TRBJ1-2 - TRBD1 TRBV7-2 TGTGCCAGCAGCTTGGACAGGAGATTCTATGGCTACACCTTC CASSLDRRFYGYTF
TRBJ1-5 many - TRBV2 TGTGCCAGCAGTGAAGGGGGGGCTGGACAGCCCCAGCATTTT CASSEGGAGQPQHF
TRBJ2-2 - TRBD1 TRBV29-1 TGCAGCGTTGAAGGTGACAGGGGATCGACGAACACCGGGGAGCTGTTTTTT CSVEGDRGSTNTGELFF
TRBJ1-1 - - TRBV7-9 TGTGCCAGCAGTTACTCGACTTGGGGAGTGGGCACTGAAGCTTTCTTT CASSYSTWGVGTEAFF
TRBJ2-7 once TRBD1 TRBV10-2 TGCGCCAGCAGTGGGGTTCGACAGGGGACTTACGAGCAGTACTTC CASSGVRQGTYEQYF
TRBJ2-7 few TRBD2 TRBV9 TGTGCCAGCAGCAACGGACTAGCGAAGTACGAGCAGTACTTC CASSNGLAKYEQYF
TRBJ1-2 - - TRBV11-2 TGTGCCAGCAGCTACGGGGGGGGCCAGGCGGCTAACTATGGCTACACCTTC CASSYGGGQAANYGYTF
TRBJ1-2 many - TRBV7-9 TGTGCCAGCACCCCCACTAGGGACGTCGTCTTCACCTTC CASTPTRDVVFTF
TRBJ2-2 many - TRBV9 TGTGCCAGCAGCGTAGGCGGAACCGCGAACACCGGGGAGCTGTTTTTT CASSVGGTANTGELFF
TRBJ1-2 - - TRBV25-1 TGTGCCAGCAGTGATAGTGGGGCCCGTGGCTACACCTTC CASSDSGARGYTF
TRBJ2-2 - TRBD2 TRBV10-3 TGTGCCATGGGGCCCTCAAGCGGGACGAACACCGGGGAGCTGTTTTTT CAMGPSSGTNTGELFF
TRBJ2-7 many TRBD1 TRBV2 TGTGCCAGCAGCCTGGACAGGTTCGAAGGGGAGCAGTACTTC CASSLDRFEGEQYF
TRBJ2-5 few TRBD1 TRBV7-3 TGTGCCAGCAGTGGAACAGGGGGCGGAGGAGAGACCCAGTACTTC CASSGTGGGGETQYF
TRBJ2-5 once - TRBV29-1 TGCAGCGTTGGGAGGGGCCGACAAGAGACCCAGTACTTC CSVGRGRQETQYF
TRBJ2-5 few TRBD1 TRBV3-1 TGTGCCAGCAGCCGACAGGGGATGTACCAAGAGACCCAGTACTTC CASSRQGMYQETQYF